This T cell receptor beta chain was observed in a study of T cell changes during pregnancy in multiple sclerosis. This CDR3 comprises 15 residues. The V gene end was trimmed by 6 bases and the J gene end by 3 bases; junction bases not matched to a gene: 6. Per the germline V gene, CDR1 is LGHNT and CDR2 is FRNRAP. Sequencing used immunoSEQ multiplex PCR; TCRdb keeps in-frame clones, though not all of them. The sample lists some 30,000 clones; 90% were seen once. The receptor's source is a female donor with multiple sclerosis, enrolled in a pregnancy study. V is TRBV12-5 and J is TRBJ2-7; TRBD2 aligns across 12 bases. Sequenced material: CD8+ T cells from peripheral blood mononuclear cells, taken in the second trimester of pregnancy. The CDR3 reads CASGPLAGGIYEQYF. Written as DNA, the CDR3 is TGTGCTAGTGGCCCGCTAGCGGGAGGGATCTACGAGCAGTACTTC.